The clone carrying this T cell receptor beta chain was seen repeatedly, ten times or more. The sample is drawn from a study of T cells in Graves' hyperthyroidism and ophthalmopathy. From RNA transcripts, TCR beta CDR3 regions were amplified. First-round RT-PCR targeting the TCR CDR3 was performed with the HTBI primer set. TCRdb re-analysed the multiplex PCR reads in MiXCR, keeping a single row per CDR3 protein. The sample has fewer than 55,000 distinct CDR3 sequences, 54% seen once. The source of this sequence is a man between 18 and 35 years old with Graves' hyperthyroidism. The source material was peripheral blood or thyroid tissue (not recorded which).

The CDR3 is CASSLAAGGVNTEAFF. The CDR3 DNA sequence: TGTGCCAGCAGCTTAGCTGCGGGGGGTGTGAACACTGAAGCTTTCTTT. The chain employs TRBV13 and TRBJ1-1; a weak D match, TRBD1 (5 bases). V was shortened by 1 base and J by 0 bases, with 12 bases between the two germline ends. The CDR3 is made up of 16 amino acids. CDR1 and CDR2 (germline): PRHDT, FYEKMQ (reference sequence).